This TCR beta chain was sequenced in a study of blood T cell repertoires in COVID-19 (dated by TCRdb to about 2020). Context from the whole study: Collaborator samples came from the United States, Italy and Spain and covered acute and convalescent phases of COVID-19. The material from the prospective study consisted of cDNA or gDNA derived from T cells, B-cell-depleted T cells, or PBMCs. Samples came from the ongoing ImmuneRACE study (first 160 participants) plus 1,254 subjects from 6 global collaborators. Subjects who had been exposed to COVID-19, were actively infected with it, or had recovered from it provided the deeply sampled blood TCRbeta repertoires that made up the dataset. A freely available public database, intended as a resource for researchers studying the immune response to SARS-CoV-2, is where the repertoires were released. Where HLA class I and class II types were available, the types were taken from metadata supplied by the sample provider, not from assay-based typing. Nearly every sample came with metadata listing a de-identified subject ID, COVID-19 status, age in years and sex. General conclusions and limits of the study: The quantity of clinical and demographic metadata differed by source and by participant and was supplied without curation.

At one collaborating source in Seattle, patients were enrolled during active infection and were followed longitudinally through the course of disease. Each collaborating institution followed its own protocols to collect whole blood in K2EDTA tubes. Collaborator samples were shipped for TCRbeta analysis as frozen whole blood, isolated PBMCs, or DNA extracted from either sample type. TCRbeta CDR3 regions were amplified from genomic DNA by means of the immunoSEQ Assay, a bias-controlled multiplex PCR. As for the authors' bioinformatics: The number of nucleated cells in each sample was estimated from the amplification of reference gene primers within the assay. Sequence reads were collapsed and filtered to measure the absolute abundance of every unique TCRbeta CDR3 rearrangement. For each sample, productive Simpson clonality was calculated as the square root of Simpson's diversity index across productive rearrangements. Held by TCRdb, this immuneACCESS table contains in-frame sequences only and omits some clones. Under half of the omission traces to an unresolved V gene where checked; the cause of the rest is unknown. V, J and clone size are those of that table, while D and trimming were read from the DNA. This sample holds approximately 500,000 clones; roughly 89% were observed only once. The biggest ten clones account for 0.7% to 1% of the sample.

The CDR3 numbers 14 residues from cysteine through phenylalanine. Here the CDR3 DNA is all that survives: 42 bases in frame from base 1. The germline V gene encodes CDR1 SQVTM and CDR2 ANQGSEA. V and J are truncated by 4 bases and 0 bases respectively, leaving an intervening sequence of 11 bases. In the case of this clone: There is no known antigen for this receptor. Qualities for individual bases were not recorded, and no much larger clone is one base off.

This receptor was identified in a man aged 18 to 30 with COVID-19, enrolled during active disease. Input material: peripheral blood. This chain joins TRBV29-1 to TRBJ2-3; TRBD2 is a weak D gene call, 5 bases matching. The CDR3: CSVATGTSTDTQYF. The nucleotides are TGCAGCGTTGCGACGGGAACTAGCACAGATACGCAGTATTTT.